This TCR beta chain was sequenced during a study of PD-1 blockade in classical Hodgkin lymphoma. Study-level findings and limits: By C4D1 there was a significant rise in CD4+ TCR diversity but not in CD8+ TCR diversity. It was reported that newly diagnosed patients had less baseline TCR diversity than healthy donors. Exclusion was applied to patients who started nivolumab under 1 year after ASCT. For complete responders, baseline diversity was comparable to that of newly diagnosed patients.

Remarks on this clone: Its antigen is currently unknown.

Sequenced by immunoSEQ multiplex PCR; TCRdb stores in-frame clones only, minus some. Here the sample spans roughly 20,000 clones, 84% being singletons. Indicated time point: cycle 4 day 1 (C4D1), after five to seven weeks of nivolumab. The patients all showed relapse after autologous stem cell transplantation, while their brentuximab vedotin exposure varied. Magnetic negative selection, applied to thawed PBMCs, was used to isolate the CD8+ T cells. This TCR derives from a human donor with classical Hodgkin lymphoma. Sequences were derived from CD8+ T cells from blood, sampled before the fourth cycle of nivolumab.

In nucleotides, the CDR3 is TGTGCCAGCAGCCTAAACGGGGCGGCTGAAGCTTTCTTT. Translating it yields CASSLNGAAEAFF. The chain couples TRBV5-6 to TRBJ1-1, with TRBD1 as a possible D gene (5 bases). Trimming took 4 bases from V and 6 from J, leaving 13 bases between them. The germline V gene encodes CDR1 SGHDT and CDR2 YYEEEE. The length of the CDR3 is 13 residues.